A single sample is the source of the 16 T cell receptor beta chains below, sequenced in a study of T cell responses to AZD1222 COVID-19 vaccine. Generated by immunoSEQ multiplex PCR, the TCRdb table keeps only in-frame clones and is missing some. The sample yields 80,000 to 100,000 clones, roughly nine tenths seen once. The source was peripheral blood, collected 28 days after the second AZD1222 dose. The receptors stem from an adult who received the AZD1222 COVID-19 vaccine.

Comments on this clone: The germline gene is not matched at one end of the junction; a read error may be the cause. V gene TRBV5-6 combines with J gene TRBJ2-2, with a possible D match to TRBD2 (6 bases). Germline V gene lookup returns CDR1 SGHDT and CDR2 YYEEEE. This CDR3 comprises 15 residues. The CDR3 loop reads CASSFVAEGPGELFF. CDR3 DNA: TGTGCCAGCAGCTTTGTAGCGGAGGGGCCCGGAGAGCTGTTTTTT.

V and J are TRBV9 and TRBJ1-1; no clear D. The length of the CDR3 is 14 residues. Deletions cut 3 bases from V and 11 bases from J, with 20 bases between. Looked up from germline, CDR1 is SGDLS and CDR2 is YYNGEE. The CDR3 here is CASSAQDVQTPAFF. CDR3 nucleotides: TGTGCCAGCAGCGCACAAGACGTCCAAACGCCGGCTTTCTTT.

The chain joins TRBV3-1 (or the pseudogene TRBV3-2) to TRBJ1-6; TRBD1 agrees at 11 bases. From germline, CDR1 is LGHDT and CDR2 YNNKEL (reference sequence). CDR3 length: 17 amino acids. The junction had 15 bases not matched to a gene; V was cut back by 4 bases and J by 13 bases. In nucleotides, the CDR3 is TGTGCCAGCAGCCTACGTCCCGGGACAGGGGGGACGGCGCCCCTCCACTTT. Translating gives CASSLRPGTGGTAPLHF.

The chain uses TRBV2 and TRBJ2-1; no clear D gene. The CDR3 covers 15 residues. From germline, CDR1 is SNHLY and CDR2 FYNNEI. Trimming pared 4 bases from V and 2 bases from J, leaving 12 bases between. CDR3 residues: CASSVPGPPYNEQFF. The CDR3 bases are TGTGCCAGCAGTGTCCCCGGACCACCCTACAATGAGCAGTTCTTC.

The rearrangement joins TRBV19 to TRBJ2-7, with D hard to call. Per germline, CDR1 LNHDA and CDR2 SQIVND (reference sequence). This CDR3 has 14 amino acids. V was shortened by 6 bases and J by 0 bases, with 12 bases between the two germline ends. CDR3 in DNA: TGTGCCAGTAGGTACACGGATAGCTCCTACGAGCAGTACTTC. Translated, it gives CASRYTDSSYEQYF.

The sample holds a few counts of this clone. The rearrangement uses TRBV29-1 and TRBJ1-5; a weak D match, TRBD1 (6 bases). The germline V gene has CDR1 SQVTM and CDR2 ANQGSEA. The CDR3 has 14 amino acids. V was clipped by 6 bases and J by 2 bases, with 14 bases between them. The CDR3 coding sequence is TGCAGCGTCTCAGGGGAGTTGGGCAATCAGCCCCAGCATTTT. It translates to CSVSGELGNQPQHF.

This chain links TRBV5-6 with TRBJ2-2, with a possible D match to TRBD1 (6 bases). The CDR3 is 16 residues long. V was clipped by 4 bases and J by 0 bases, with 13 bases between them. The V gene's germline CDR1 is SGHDT and CDR2 YYEEEE. The CDR3 DNA is TGTGCCAGCAGCCTGTGGGGGCGGTCGAACACCGGGGAGCTGTTTTTT. It encodes CASSLWGRSNTGELFF. The full variable domain, with the rest looked up from reference TRBV5-6 and TRBJ2-2, is DAGVTQSPTHLIKTRGQQVTLRCSPKSGHDTVSWYQQALGQGPQFIFQYYEEEERQRGNFPDRFSGHQFPNYSSELNVNALLLGDSALYLCASSLWGRSNTGELFFGEGSRLTVL.

This clone was seen a handful of times. The chain employs TRBV7-9 and TRBJ1-2; D call uncertain. V shed 5 bases and J shed 6 bases, with 16 bases lying between them. The CDR3 has 14 residues. Germline assignment: CDR1 SEHNR and CDR2 FQNEAQ (reference sequence). The DNA of the CDR3 is TGTGCCAGCAGCCCCCGCCGGGATTCCGATGGCTACACCTTC. Protein product: CASSPRRDSDGYTF.

This clone was counted between two and nine times. The genes are TRBV6-1 and TRBJ1-5; D ambiguous. CDR3 length: 12 amino acids. The V end was cut by 3 bases, the J end by 10 bases, with 10 bases between. From germline, CDR1 is MNHNS and CDR2 SASEGT. In nucleotides, the CDR3 is TGTGCCAGCAGTGAGCGGGAGAAACCCCAGCATTTT. Translated, it gives CASSEREKPQHF.

The chain carries TRBV11-2 and TRBJ2-4, with TRBD2 as a possible D gene (5 bases). The CDR3 contains 11 residues. Per the germline V gene, CDR1 is SGHAT and CDR2 is FQNNGV. The V gene lost 3 bases and the J gene lost 9 bases, with 6 bases spanning the gap. This CDR3 reads CASSFSGIQYF. The CDR3 DNA sequence: TGTGCCAGCAGCTTCAGCGGCATTCAGTACTTC.

The chain couples TRBV14 to TRBJ2-7; no clear D gene. CDR3 size: 16 residues. V was shortened by 1 base and J by 2 bases, with 15 bases between the two germline ends. Germline CDR1 SGHDN, CDR2 FVKESK. The CDR3: CASSQGPRRLAYEQYF. CDR3 in DNA: TGTGCCAGCAGCCAAGGCCCCAGAAGATTAGCCTACGAGCAGTACTTC.

V gene TRBV10-3 combines with J gene TRBJ1-1, with D unclear. This CDR3 has 13 amino acids. Germline V gene lookup returns CDR1 ENHRY and CDR2 SYGVKD. V was cut by 0 bases and J by 7 bases, with 9 bases left in between. CDR3 bases: TGTGCCATCAGTGAGTCCGGCAGACGTGAAGCTTTCTTT. As protein: CAISESGRREAFF.

The J gene is TRBJ1-5, the V gene TRBV30, with D perhaps TRBD1 (5 bases). The CDR3 runs 13 residues. CDR1 and CDR2 (germline): GTSNPN, SVGIG (reference sequence). V was clipped by 5 bases and J by 6 bases, with 14 bases between them. This chain's CDR3 is CAWQDGAFQPQHF. The CDR3 DNA follows: TGTGCCTGGCAGGATGGGGCCTTTCAGCCCCAGCATTTT.

The gene calls are TRBV2 and TRBJ2-2; 8 positions agree with TRBD1. The CDR3 has 14 amino acids. CDR1 and CDR2 from the germline V gene are SNHLY and FYNNEI. Losses at the gene ends were 5 bases for V and 7 bases for J; bases not matched to a gene: 6. As DNA, the CDR3 is TGTGCCAGCAGTCGGTCAGGGGGCTTCGGGGAGCTGTTTTTT. It translates to CASSRSGGFGELFF.

The rearrangement uses TRBV6-1 and TRBJ1-3, with 9 bases that match TRBD1. J lost 0 bases, V lost 4 bases, and 4 bases had no gene match. This CDR3 region has 16 residues. Germline V gene data show CDR1 as MNHNS and CDR2 as SASEGT. The CDR3 DNA follows: TGTGCCAGCAGTGGTGGGACAGGGCCCTCTGGAAACACCATATATTTT. This encodes CASSGGTGPSGNTIYF.

CDR3 region: CASSPKITTDTQYF. CDR3 in DNA: TGTGCCAGCAGCCCGAAAATCACCACAGATACGCAGTATTTT. The chain employs TRBV7-9 and TRBJ2-3; D is ambiguous. V lost 5 bases to trimming and J lost 2 bases, with 11 bases between them. The length of the CDR3 is 14 residues. Germline CDR1 is SEHNR and CDR2 is FQNEAQ (reference sequence).